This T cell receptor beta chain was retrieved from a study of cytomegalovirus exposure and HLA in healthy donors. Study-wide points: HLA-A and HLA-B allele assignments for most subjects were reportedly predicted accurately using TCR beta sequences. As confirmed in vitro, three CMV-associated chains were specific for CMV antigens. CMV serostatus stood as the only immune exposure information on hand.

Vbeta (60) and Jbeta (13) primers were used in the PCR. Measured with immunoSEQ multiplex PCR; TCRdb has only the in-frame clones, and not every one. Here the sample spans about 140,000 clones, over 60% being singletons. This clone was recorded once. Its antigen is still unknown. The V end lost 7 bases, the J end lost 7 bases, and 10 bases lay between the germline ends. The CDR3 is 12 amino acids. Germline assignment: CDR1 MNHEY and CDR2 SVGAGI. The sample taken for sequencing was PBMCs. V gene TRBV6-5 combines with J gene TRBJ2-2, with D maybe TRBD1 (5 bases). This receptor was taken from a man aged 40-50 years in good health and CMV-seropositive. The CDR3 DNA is TGTGCCAGCACCACAGACAGCGGGGAGCTGTTTTTT. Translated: CASTTDSGELFF.